This T cell receptor beta chain was found in a study of shared clonotypes between healthy human individuals. Overall study findings and caveats: For naive CD4 cells, roughly 5% of clonotypes were shared across several donors. Compared with memory subsets, naive subsets generally had larger estimated richness.

The CDR3 is 14 amino acids. Looked up from germline, CDR1 is SGHAT and CDR2 is FQNNGV. Trimming left V 4 bases short and J 1 base short, with 11 bases between. This clone is a singleton in its sample. Its matching antigen is unknown. The authors distributed each subset's genomic DNA evenly over several immunoSEQ plates. Sequenced by immunoSEQ multiplex PCR; TCRdb stores in-frame clones only, minus some. The data show over 1.4 million clones, roughly 95% seen once. V and J are TRBV11-2 and TRBJ2-7; D might be TRBD1 (6 bases). Material for sequencing was naive CD4+ T cells sorted from blood. Subset given: CD45RA+ positively selected. The sequence came from a man aged 25 to 40 in good health. The CDR3 DNA reads TGTGCCAGCAGCTCACAGGGTCTATCCTACGAGCAGTACTTC. This codes for CASSSQGLSYEQYF.